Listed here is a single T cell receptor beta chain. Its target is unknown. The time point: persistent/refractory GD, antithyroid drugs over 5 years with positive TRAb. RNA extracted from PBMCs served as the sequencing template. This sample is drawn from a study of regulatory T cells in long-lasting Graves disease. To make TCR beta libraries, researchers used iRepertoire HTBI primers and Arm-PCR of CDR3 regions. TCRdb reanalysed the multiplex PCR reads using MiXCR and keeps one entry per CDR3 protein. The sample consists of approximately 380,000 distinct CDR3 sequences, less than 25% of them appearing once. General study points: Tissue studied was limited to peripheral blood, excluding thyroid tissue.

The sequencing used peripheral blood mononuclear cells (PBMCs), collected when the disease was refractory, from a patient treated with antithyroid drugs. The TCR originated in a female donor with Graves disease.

CDR3 DNA sequence: TGTGCCAGCAGTAAACAGGGGGCCAGCACTGAAGCTTTCTTT. Translating gives CASSKQGASTEAFF. The J gene is TRBJ1-1, the V gene TRBV6-2 or TRBV6-3, with TRBD1 matching over 9 bases. The V gene end was trimmed by 5 bases and the J gene end by 4 bases; junction bases not matched to a gene: 5. CDR3 length: 14 residues. The germline CDR1 and CDR2 sequences are MNHEY and SVGEGT.